These 16 T cell receptor beta chains were sequenced from one sample in a study of blood T cell repertoires in COVID-19. The table came from immunoSEQ multiplex PCR; TCRdb's copy has only in-frame clones and leaves some out. The sample consists of 150,000 to 200,000 clones, 80% to 90% of them appearing once. The specimen was peripheral blood. These receptor sequences come from a human donor with active or convalescent COVID-19. The donor label of this sample is uncertain.

V is TRBV29-1 and J is TRBJ2-7, with 7 bases fitting TRBD1. Germline V gene sequence: CDR1 SQVTM, CDR2 ANQGSEA. This CDR3 has 14 residues. V was pared by 3 bases and J by 2 bases, with 7 bases of the junction left unmatched. The CDR3 DNA reads TGCAGCGTTGAGCACAGGGGTCCCCCCTACGAGCAGTACTTC. This gives the protein CSVEHRGPPYEQYF.

This chain connects TRBV7-6 to TRBJ2-3; 10 bases agree with TRBD2. Germline values: CDR1 SGHVS, CDR2 FNYEAQ. The CDR3 loop spans 16 amino acids. With V trimmed by 4 bases and J by 1 base, 5 bases remained unmatched. The CDR3 bases are TGTGCCAGCAGCTCAGAGAGCGGGAGGGGCACAGATACGCAGTATTTT. Its protein product is CASSSESGRGTDTQYF.

The chain combines TRBV2 with TRBJ2-7; the match to TRBD1 covers 9 bases. The germline CDR1 and CDR2 sequences are SNHLY and FYNNEI. The V gene end was trimmed by 5 bases and the J gene end by 6 bases; junction bases not matched to a gene: 2. The CDR3 totals 12 residues. The DNA of the CDR3 is TGTGCCAGCAGTAGGACAGGGGTCGAGCAGTACTTC. Amino acids: CASSRTGVEQYF.

This clone occurred once. The chain combines TRBV11-2 with TRBJ2-5; 7 bases are a match to TRBD2. CDR3 length: 15 amino acids. The V segment lost 1 base and the J segment 3 bases; nucleotides outside the gene matches: 5. Germline assignment: CDR1 SGHAT and CDR2 FQNNGV. CDR3 nucleotides: TGTGCCAGCAGCTTAGTCTGGGGGAGGGAAGAGACCCAGTACTTC. This translates into CASSLVWGREETQYF.

The gene calls are TRBV3-1 (or the pseudogene TRBV3-2) and TRBJ2-5, with 10 bases that match TRBD1. With V trimmed by 4 bases and J by 3 bases, 8 bases remained unmatched. There are 16 residues in the CDR3. CDR1 and CDR2 from the germline V gene are LGHDT and YNNKEL (reference sequence). CDR3 in DNA: TGTGCCAGCAGCCGGTTTGGGACAGGGGAGGAAGAGACCCAGTACTTC. As protein: CASSRFGTGEEETQYF.

V is TRBV11-3 and J is TRBJ2-1; 9 bases match TRBD2. This CDR3 region has 16 residues. J gave up 8 bases and V 4 bases, and 12 bases lay outside the gene matches. Germline lookup yields CDR1 SGHNT and CDR2 YENEEA. CDR3 nucleotide sequence: TGTGCCAGCAGCTCGGCCGCGGGAGGGCCCTGGCATGAGCAGTTCTTC. Residues: CASSSAAGGPWHEQFF.

In DNA form, the CDR3 reads TGTGCCAGCACGACAAAAACACTGACAGGGGGCAAGGAGACCCAGTACTTC. Its protein product is CASTTKTLTGGKETQYF. The chain carries TRBV3-1 (or the pseudogene TRBV3-2) and TRBJ2-5, with 10 bases identical to TRBD1. J gave up 5 bases and V 7 bases, and 16 bases lay outside the gene matches. Germline loops: CDR1 LGHDT, CDR2 YNNKEL (reference sequence). CDR3 size: 17 residues.

The V and J genes are TRBV7-2 and TRBJ2-7; D gene ambiguous. The CDR3 contains 13 residues. V was cut by 0 bases and J by 7 bases, with 10 bases left in between. Germline assignment: CDR1 SGHTA and CDR2 FQGNSA. The CDR3 region has the DNA TGTGCCAGCAGCTTAGCTCGTGGTCGGGAGCAGTACTTC. Encoded protein: CASSLARGREQYF.

The V call is TRBV6-5, the J call TRBJ2-1; no definite D call. CDR3 length: 13 residues. The V and J ends lost 2 bases and 6 bases respectively, with 8 bases between them. Germline-derived CDR1 and CDR2 are MNHEY and SVGAGI. The CDR3 is CASSYQASNEQFF. As DNA, the CDR3 is TGTGCCAGCAGTTACCAAGCGAGCAATGAGCAGTTCTTC.

This clone has only one observation. The genes are TRBV4-2 and TRBJ2-1, with TRBD2 matching over 15 bases. The CDR3 sequence is 17 residues long. CDR1 and CDR2 (germline): LGHNA, YNFKEQ. V dropped 0 bases and J dropped 12; count of bases not matched to a gene: 9. The CDR3 nucleotides read TGTGCCAGCAGCCAAGATTTGGGGGGGACTAGCGGGAGGAGGCAGTTCTTC. Translation: CASSQDLGGTSGRRQFF.

The gene calls are TRBV27 and TRBJ2-7; tentatively, D is TRBD2 (5 bases). From germline, CDR1 is MNHEY and CDR2 SMNVEV (reference sequence). V lost 8 bases and J lost 4, with 15 bases in between. This CDR3 region has 13 residues. The CDR3 here is CASARTGSYEQYF. Here the CDR3 DNA reads TGTGCCAGCGCCCGGACTGGGTCGTACGAGCAGTACTTC.

CDR3 bases: TGTGCCAGCAGTCTCCGCAGGGAAAAACTGTTTTTT. Protein product: CASSLRREKLFF. The V and J genes are TRBV12-3 or TRBV12-4 and TRBJ1-4, with D uncertain. V lost 5 bases and J 8 bases, leaving 9 bases between the germline ends. The CDR3 has 12 residues.

This clone has just one count. The chain couples TRBV5-1 to TRBJ2-7; perhaps TRBD2 as D (5 bases). This CDR3 contains 13 residues. Trimming pared 0 bases from V and 6 bases from J, leaving 10 bases between. Germline V gene sequence: CDR1 SGHRS, CDR2 YFSETQ. The CDR3 nucleotides are TGCGCCAGCAGCTTGGAGCGGCCCTTCGAGCAGTACTTC. Residues: CASSLERPFEQYF.

This clone was counted between two and nine times. The chain employs TRBV5-4 and TRBJ1-4; no reliable D call. With 0 bases removed from V and 5 bases from J, the gap between germline ends came to 17 bases. The CDR3 runs 17 residues. Germline values: CDR1 SGHNT, CDR2 YYREEE (reference sequence). The chain's CDR3 is CASSLDIPRGKNEKLFF. CDR3 DNA: TGTGCCAGCAGCTTGGATATACCACGGGGTAAGAATGAAAAACTGTTTTTT.

The chain combines TRBV5-6 with TRBJ2-2, with TRBD1 matching 9 bases. The CDR3 spans 14 residues. The V gene's germline CDR1 is SGHDT and CDR2 YYEEEE. J was trimmed by 4 bases and V by 5 bases; bases with no gene match: 3. The CDR3 DNA reads TGTGCCAGCAGTAAGACAGGGGGCACCGGGGAGCTGTTTTTT. It specifies CASSKTGGTGELFF.

The J gene is TRBJ2-2, the V gene TRBV29-1, with 10 bases matching TRBD1. The trim removed 7 bases at V and 7 bases at J, leaving 6 bases unmatched. Germline loops: CDR1 SQVTM, CDR2 ANQGSEA. This CDR3 is 13 amino acids long. CDR3 coding DNA: TGCAGCGCGCGGACAGGGGGAATCGGGGAGCTGTTTTTT. It specifies CSARTGGIGELFF.